This T cell receptor beta chain was sequenced for a study of T cell responses to AZD1222 COVID-19 vaccine. Germline CDR1 reads MNHEY; CDR2 reads SVGEGT. The CDR3 spans 14 residues. The ends were cut back, 0 bases at V and 1 base at J, with 6 bases in the middle. Sequencing used immunoSEQ multiplex PCR; TCRdb keeps in-frame clones, though not all of them. The sample records 90,000 to 120,000 clones, 87% being singletons. V gene TRBV6-2 or TRBV6-3 combines with J gene TRBJ1-1; D is unclear. The sequence was obtained from an adult in good health. Source: peripheral blood, taken on day 0 of AZD1222 vaccination. The CDR3 reads CASSYSSKNTEAFF. CDR3 DNA sequence: TGTGCCAGCAGTTACTCGTCAAAGAACACTGAAGCTTTCTTT.